What follows is one T cell receptor (beta chain) and its context. Random hexamers primed reverse transcription of roughly 0.5 to 1 ug RNA. A multiplex approach, immunoSEQ multiplex PCR, amplified TCR beta CDR3 across 54 Vbeta and 13 Jbeta. TCRdb redid the calling of the immunoSEQ multiplex PCR reads with MiXCR, one entry per CDR3 protein. The top ten hold 0.065% of the sample, which has just over 300,000 distinct CDR3 sequences, about 90% seen once. V was trimmed by 6 bases and J by 7 bases, leaving 24 bases between them. CDR3 length equals 16 residues. Germline assignment: CDR1 MNHEY and CDR2 SVGEGT. This record comes from a study of CD8 T cells in Susac syndrome. Sequencing of TCR beta, carried out with a high-throughput approach, was applied to CD8+ and CD4+ T cells from the blood. Included as multiple sclerosis controls were treatment-naive patients who had stable or active relapsing-remitting disease. Both CD4+ and CD8+ T cells were negatively isolated, and TEMRA cells underwent FACS enrichment.

The receptor comes from a human donor with multiple sclerosis. The chain carries TRBV6-2 or TRBV6-3 and TRBJ1-2; TRBD1 is a possible D gene (5 bases). Sequencing was done on a sample of CD4+ T cells from PBMCs. The CDR3 nucleotides read TGTGCCAGCAGAGTAACCGGGACGAACTTCGGAAGTGGCTACACCTTC. Its translation is CASRVTGTNFGSGYTF.